This T cell receptor beta chain was sequenced during a study of shared clonotypes between healthy human individuals. At the level of the study: The study used three CD4 naive, three CD4 memory, two CD8 naive and one CD8 memory plate per donor.

Some clones are missing from TCRdb's copy, which holds only in-frame ones; the method was immunoSEQ multiplex PCR. Seen here are some 660,000 clones, around three quarters observed once, and the top ten hold under 2%. Trimming removed 1 base from V and 0 bases from J, with 14 bases in between. The CDR3 length is 17 residues. CDR1 and CDR2 from the germline V gene are LNHNV and YYDKDF (reference sequence). This receptor was identified in a woman aged 30 to 39 in good health. The chain has TRBV15 and TRBJ2-3; possibly TRBD2 for D (5 bases). The sample taken for sequencing was memory CD4+ T cells sorted from blood. The subset here: CD45RA-negative fraction. CDR3 protein: CATSRVRESSSTDTQYF. The CDR3 nucleotides read TGTGCCACCAGCAGAGTACGGGAATCTTCTAGCACAGATACGCAGTATTTT.